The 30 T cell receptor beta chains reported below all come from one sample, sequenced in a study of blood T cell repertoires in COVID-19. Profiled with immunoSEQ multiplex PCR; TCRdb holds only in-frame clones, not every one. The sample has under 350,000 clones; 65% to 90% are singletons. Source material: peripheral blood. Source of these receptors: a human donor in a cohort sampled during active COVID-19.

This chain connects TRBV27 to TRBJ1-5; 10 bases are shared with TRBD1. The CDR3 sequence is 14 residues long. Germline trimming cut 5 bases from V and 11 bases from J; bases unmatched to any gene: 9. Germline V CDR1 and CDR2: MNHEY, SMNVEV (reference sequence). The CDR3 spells CASSTGTGVLTQHF. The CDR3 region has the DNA TGTGCCAGCAGTACTGGGACAGGGGTTCTAACCCAGCATTTT.

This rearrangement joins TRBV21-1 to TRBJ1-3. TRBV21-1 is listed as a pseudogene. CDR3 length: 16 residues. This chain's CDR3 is CASSKRGPRAGNTIYF. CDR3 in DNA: TGTGCCAGCAGCAAACGAGGCCCGCGAGCGGGAAACACCATATATTTT.

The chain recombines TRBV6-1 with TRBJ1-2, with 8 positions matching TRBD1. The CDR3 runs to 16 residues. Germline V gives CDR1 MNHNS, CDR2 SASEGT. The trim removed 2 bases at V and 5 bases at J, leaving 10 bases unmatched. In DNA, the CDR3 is TGTGCCAGCAGTGAACTGTGGAGGCAGGGGGCATATGGCTACACCTTC. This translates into CASSELWRQGAYGYTF.

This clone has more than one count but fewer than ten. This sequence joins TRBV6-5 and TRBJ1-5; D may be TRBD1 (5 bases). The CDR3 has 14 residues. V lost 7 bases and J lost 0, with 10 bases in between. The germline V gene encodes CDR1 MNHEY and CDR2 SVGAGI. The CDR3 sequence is CASNKGYSNQPQHF. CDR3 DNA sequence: TGTGCCAGCAACAAGGGGTATAGCAATCAGCCCCAGCATTTT.

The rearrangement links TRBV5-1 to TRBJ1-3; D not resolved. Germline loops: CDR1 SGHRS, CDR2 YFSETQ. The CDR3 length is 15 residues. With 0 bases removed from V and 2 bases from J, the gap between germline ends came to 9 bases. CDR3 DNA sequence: TGCGCCAGCAGCTTGGGACTATCGGCTGGAAACACCATATATTTT. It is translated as CASSLGLSAGNTIYF.

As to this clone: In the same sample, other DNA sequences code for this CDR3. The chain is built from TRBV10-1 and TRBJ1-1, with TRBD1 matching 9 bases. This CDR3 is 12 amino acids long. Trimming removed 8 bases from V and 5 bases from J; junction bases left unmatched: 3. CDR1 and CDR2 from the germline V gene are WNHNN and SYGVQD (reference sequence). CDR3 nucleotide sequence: TGCGCCAGCTCGACAGGGGGAACTGAAGCTTTCTTT. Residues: CASSTGGTEAFF.

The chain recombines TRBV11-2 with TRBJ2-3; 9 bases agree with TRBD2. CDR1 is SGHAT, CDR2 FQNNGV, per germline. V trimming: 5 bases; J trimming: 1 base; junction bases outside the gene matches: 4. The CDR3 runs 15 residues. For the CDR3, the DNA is TGTGCCAGCAGCCCCCCTAGCGGGGGCACAGATACGCAGTATTTT. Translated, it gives CASSPPSGGTDTQYF.

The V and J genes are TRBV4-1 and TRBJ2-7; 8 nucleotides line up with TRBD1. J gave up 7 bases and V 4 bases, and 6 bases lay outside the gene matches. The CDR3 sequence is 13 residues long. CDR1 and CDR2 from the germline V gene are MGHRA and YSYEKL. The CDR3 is CASSPDRVGEQYF. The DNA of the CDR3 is TGCGCCAGCAGCCCGGACAGGGTCGGGGAGCAGTACTTC.

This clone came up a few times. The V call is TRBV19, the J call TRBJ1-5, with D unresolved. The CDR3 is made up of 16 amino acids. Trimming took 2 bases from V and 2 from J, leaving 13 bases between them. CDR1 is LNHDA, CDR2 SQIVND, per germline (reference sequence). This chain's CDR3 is CASSILGEEGNQPQHF. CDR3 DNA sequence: TGTGCCAGTAGTATACTTGGGGAGGAAGGCAATCAGCCCCAGCATTTT.

CDR3 sequence (DNA): TGTGCCAGCAGCTCCGAAGGGGTTGGTAATGAAAAACTGTTTTTT. Its protein is CASSSEGVGNEKLFF. This chain connects TRBV7-9 to TRBJ1-4, with D possibly being TRBD1 (5 bases). This CDR3 has 15 residues. CDR1 SEHNR and CDR2 FQNEAQ come from the germline V gene (reference sequence). The V end was cut by 4 bases, the J end by 4 bases, with 13 bases between.

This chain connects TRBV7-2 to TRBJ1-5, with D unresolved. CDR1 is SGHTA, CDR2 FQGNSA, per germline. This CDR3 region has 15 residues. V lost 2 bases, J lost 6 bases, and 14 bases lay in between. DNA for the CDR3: TGTGCCAGCAGCTTATTTGGTGGGGAGGGTCAGCCCCAGCATTTT. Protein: CASSLFGGEGQPQHF.

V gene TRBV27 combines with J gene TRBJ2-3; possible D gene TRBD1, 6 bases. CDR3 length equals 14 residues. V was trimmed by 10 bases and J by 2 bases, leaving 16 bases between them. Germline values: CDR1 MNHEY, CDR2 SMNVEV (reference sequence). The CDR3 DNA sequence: TGTGCCAACCCAGGACAGCAAAACACAGATACGCAGTATTTT. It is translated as CANPGQQNTDTQYF.

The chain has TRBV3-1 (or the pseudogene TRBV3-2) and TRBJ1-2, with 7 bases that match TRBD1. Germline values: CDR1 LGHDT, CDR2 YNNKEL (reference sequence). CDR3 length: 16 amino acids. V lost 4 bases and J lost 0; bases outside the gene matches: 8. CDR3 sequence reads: CASSLKGARSNYGYTF. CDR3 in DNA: TGTGCCAGCAGCCTAAAGGGGGCACGCTCTAACTATGGCTACACCTTC.

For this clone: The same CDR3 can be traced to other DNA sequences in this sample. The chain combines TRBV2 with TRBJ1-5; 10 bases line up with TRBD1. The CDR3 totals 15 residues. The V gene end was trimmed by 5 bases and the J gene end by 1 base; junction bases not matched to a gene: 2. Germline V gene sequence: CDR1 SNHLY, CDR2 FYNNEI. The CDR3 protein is CASSRDRGSNQPQHF. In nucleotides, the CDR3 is TGTGCCAGCAGTCGGGACAGGGGAAGCAATCAGCCCCAGCATTTT. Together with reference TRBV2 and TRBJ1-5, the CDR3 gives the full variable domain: EPEVTQTPSHQVTQMGQEVILRCVPISNHLYFYWYRQILGQKVEFLVSFYNNEISEKSEIFDDQFSVERPDGSNFTLKIRSTKLEDSAMYFCASSRDRGSNQPQHFGDGTRLSIL.

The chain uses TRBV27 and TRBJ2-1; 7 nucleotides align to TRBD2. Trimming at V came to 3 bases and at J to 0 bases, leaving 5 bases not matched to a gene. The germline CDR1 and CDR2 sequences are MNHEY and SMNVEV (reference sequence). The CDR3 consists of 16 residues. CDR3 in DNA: TGTGCCAGCAGTTTGGGAGCGGGGAGCTCCTACAATGAGCAGTTCTTC. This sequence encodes CASSLGAGSSYNEQFF.

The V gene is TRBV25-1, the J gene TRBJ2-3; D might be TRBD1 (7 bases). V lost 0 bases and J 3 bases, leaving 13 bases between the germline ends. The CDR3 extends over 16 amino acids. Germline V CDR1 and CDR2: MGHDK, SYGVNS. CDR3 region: CASSEYSPGGTDTQYF. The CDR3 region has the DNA TGTGCCAGCAGTGAATATAGCCCAGGGGGGACAGATACGCAGTATTTT. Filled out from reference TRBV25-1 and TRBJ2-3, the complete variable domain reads EADIYQTPRYLVIGTGKKITLECSQTMGHDKMYWYQQDPGMELHLIHYSYGVNSTEKGDLSSESTVSRIRTEHFPLTLESARPSHTSQYLCASSEYSPGGTDTQYFGPGTRLTVL.

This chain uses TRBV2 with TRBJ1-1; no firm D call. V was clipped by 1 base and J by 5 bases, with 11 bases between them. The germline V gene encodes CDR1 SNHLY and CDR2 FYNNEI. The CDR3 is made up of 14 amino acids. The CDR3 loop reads CASSEEAEWTEAFF. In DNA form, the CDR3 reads TGTGCCAGCAGTGAAGAAGCGGAGTGGACTGAAGCTTTCTTT.

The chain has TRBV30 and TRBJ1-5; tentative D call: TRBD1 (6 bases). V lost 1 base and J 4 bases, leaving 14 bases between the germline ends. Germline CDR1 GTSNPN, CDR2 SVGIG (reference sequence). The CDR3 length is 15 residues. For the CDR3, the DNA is TGTGCCTGGAGTGGGAGGCAGGGGTATAATCAGCCCCAGCATTTT. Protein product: CAWSGRQGYNQPQHF.

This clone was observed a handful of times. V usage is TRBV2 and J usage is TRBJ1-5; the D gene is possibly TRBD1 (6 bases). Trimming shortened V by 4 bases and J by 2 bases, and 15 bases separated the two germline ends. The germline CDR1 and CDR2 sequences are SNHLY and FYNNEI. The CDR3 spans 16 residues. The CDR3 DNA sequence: TGTGCCAGCAGTGTGTTTCGGGGGGCCGGCAATCAGCCCCAGCATTTT. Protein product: CASSVFRGAGNQPQHF. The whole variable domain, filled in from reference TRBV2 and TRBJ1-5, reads EPEVTQTPSHQVTQMGQEVILRCVPISNHLYFYWYRQILGQKVEFLVSFYNNEISEKSEIFDDQFSVERPDGSNFTLKIRSTKLEDSAMYFCASSVFRGAGNQPQHFGDGTRLSIL.

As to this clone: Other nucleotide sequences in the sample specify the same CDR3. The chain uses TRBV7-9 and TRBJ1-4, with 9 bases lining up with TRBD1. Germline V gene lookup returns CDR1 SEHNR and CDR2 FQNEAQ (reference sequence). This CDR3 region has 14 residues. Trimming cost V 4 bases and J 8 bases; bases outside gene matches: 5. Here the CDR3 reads CASSSDRGGEKLFF. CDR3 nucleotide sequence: TGTGCCAGCAGCTCGGACAGGGGTGGAGAAAAACTGTTTTTT. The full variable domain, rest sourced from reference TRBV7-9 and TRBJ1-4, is DTGVSQNPRHKITKRGQNVTFRCDPISEHNRLYWYRQTLGQGPEFLTYFQNEAQLEKSRLLSDRFSAERPKGSFSTLEIQRTEQGDSAMYLCASSSDRGGEKLFFGSGTQLSVL.

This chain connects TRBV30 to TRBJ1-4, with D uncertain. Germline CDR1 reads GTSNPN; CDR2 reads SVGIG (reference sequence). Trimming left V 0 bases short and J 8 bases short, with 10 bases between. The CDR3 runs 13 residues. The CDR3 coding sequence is TGTGCCTGGAGTGTAAGCGGAAAGGAAAAACTGTTTTTT. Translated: CAWSVSGKEKLFF. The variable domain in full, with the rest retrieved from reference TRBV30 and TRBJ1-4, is SQTIHQWPATLVQPVGSPLSLECTVEGTSNPNLYWYRQAAGRGLQLLFYSVGIGQISSEVPQNLSASRPQDRQFILSSKKLLLSDSGFYLCAWSVSGKEKLFFGSGTQLSVL.

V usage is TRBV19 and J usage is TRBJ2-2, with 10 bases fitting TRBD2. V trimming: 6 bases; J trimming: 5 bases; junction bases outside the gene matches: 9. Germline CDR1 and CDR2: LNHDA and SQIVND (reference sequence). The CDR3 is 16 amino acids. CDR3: CASRSSSGGWTGELFF. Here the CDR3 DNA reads TGTGCCAGTAGATCTTCTAGCGGGGGATGGACCGGGGAGCTGTTTTTT.

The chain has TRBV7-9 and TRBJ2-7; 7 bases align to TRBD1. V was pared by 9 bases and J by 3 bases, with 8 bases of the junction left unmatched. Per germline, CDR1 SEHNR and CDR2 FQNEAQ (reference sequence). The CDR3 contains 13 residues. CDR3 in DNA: TGTGCCAGTAGAGGGGGCGCGGTCTACGAGCAGTACTTC. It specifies CASRGGAVYEQYF.

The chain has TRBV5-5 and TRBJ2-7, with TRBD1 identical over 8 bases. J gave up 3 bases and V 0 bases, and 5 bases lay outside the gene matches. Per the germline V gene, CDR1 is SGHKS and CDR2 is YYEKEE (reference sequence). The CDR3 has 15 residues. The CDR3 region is CASSLGQGKDYEQYF. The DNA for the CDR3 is TGTGCCAGCAGCTTGGGACAGGGGAAGGACTACGAGCAGTACTTC.

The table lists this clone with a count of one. CDR3 region: CASSQIVVTSTEAFF. CDR3 DNA: TGTGCCAGCAGCCAGATAGTCGTAACTAGCACTGAAGCTTTCTTT. The chain recombines TRBV3-1 (or the pseudogene TRBV3-2) with TRBJ1-1; D remains ambiguous. Per the germline V gene, CDR1 is LGHDT and CDR2 is YNNKEL (reference sequence). V lost 3 bases to trimming and J lost 4 bases, with 15 bases between them. This CDR3 contains 15 residues.

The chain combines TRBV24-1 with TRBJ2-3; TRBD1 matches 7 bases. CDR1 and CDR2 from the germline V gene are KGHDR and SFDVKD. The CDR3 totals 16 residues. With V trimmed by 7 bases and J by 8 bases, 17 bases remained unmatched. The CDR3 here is CATSPTGTDTHGTQYF. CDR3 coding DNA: TGTGCCACCAGCCCAACCGGGACAGACACCCACGGTACGCAGTATTTT.

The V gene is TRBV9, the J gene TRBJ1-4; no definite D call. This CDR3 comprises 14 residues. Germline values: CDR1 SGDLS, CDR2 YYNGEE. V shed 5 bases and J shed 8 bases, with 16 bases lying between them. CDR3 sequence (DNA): TGTGCCAGCAGTTCTTGGTCGGGTGGAGAAAAACTGTTTTTT. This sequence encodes CASSSWSGGEKLFF.

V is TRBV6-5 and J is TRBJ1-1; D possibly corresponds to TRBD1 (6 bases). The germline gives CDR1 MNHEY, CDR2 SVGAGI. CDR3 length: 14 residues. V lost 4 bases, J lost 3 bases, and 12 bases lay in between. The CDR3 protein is CASSSPGQYTEAFF. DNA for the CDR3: TGTGCCAGCAGTTCTCCTGGACAGTACACTGAAGCTTTCTTT.

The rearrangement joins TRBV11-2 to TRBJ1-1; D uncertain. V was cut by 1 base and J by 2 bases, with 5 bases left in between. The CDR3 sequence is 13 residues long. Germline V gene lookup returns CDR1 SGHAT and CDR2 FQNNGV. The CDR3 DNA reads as TGTGCCAGCAGCTTAGGGCAAAACACTGAAGCTTTCTTT. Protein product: CASSLGQNTEAFF.

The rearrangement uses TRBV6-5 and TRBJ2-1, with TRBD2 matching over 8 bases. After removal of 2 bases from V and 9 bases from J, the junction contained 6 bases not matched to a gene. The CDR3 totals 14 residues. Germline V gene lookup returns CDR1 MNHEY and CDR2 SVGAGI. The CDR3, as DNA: TGTGCCAGCAGTTACCGGGGGGGGGCTCGTGAGCAGTTCTTC. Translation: CASSYRGGAREQFF.